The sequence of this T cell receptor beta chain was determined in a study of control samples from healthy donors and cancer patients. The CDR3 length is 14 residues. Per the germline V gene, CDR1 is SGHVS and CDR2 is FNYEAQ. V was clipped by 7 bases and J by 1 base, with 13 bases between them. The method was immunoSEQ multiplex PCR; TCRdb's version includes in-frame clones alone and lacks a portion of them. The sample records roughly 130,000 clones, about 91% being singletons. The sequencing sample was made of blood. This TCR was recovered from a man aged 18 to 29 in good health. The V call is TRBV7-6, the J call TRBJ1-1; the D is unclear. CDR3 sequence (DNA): TGTGCCAGCACCTCTTGGACTGAGAACACTGAAGCTTTCTTT. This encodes CASTSWTENTEAFF.